The sequence of this T cell receptor (beta chain) was determined in a study of STAT3 mutations in large granular lymphocyte leukemia. Germline V lookup: CDR1 MDHEN, CDR2 SYDVKM. The CDR3 spans 15 residues. V was cut by 5 bases and J by 7 bases, with 15 bases left in between. Study outcomes and limitations: In T-cell large granular lymphocyte leukemia, about half of patients showed multiple immunodominant subclonotypes.

The repertoire was sequenced with immunoSEQ multiplex PCR; TCRdb's copy has only in-frame clones and lacks some. This table holds roughly 38,000 clones, roughly 90% found once. Note on this clone: The antigen remains unidentified.

The V call is TRBV28, the J call TRBJ1-6, with D possibly TRBD1 on 6 matching bases. The sequenced material came from PBMCs. The sequence was obtained from a human donor with T large granular lymphocyte leukemia. Some clones in this sample may be carry-over from other donors' samples. The CDR3 region has the DNA TGTGCCAGCAGTGGGGGGGGACAAGGAAATTCACCCCTCCACTTT. It encodes CASSGGGQGNSPLHF.